These 23 T cell receptor beta chains originate from one sample sequenced in a study of shared clonotypes between healthy human individuals. CD45RO-negative cells were positively selected for CCR7, leaving out terminally differentiated effector memory CD45RA+ cells. The assay was immunoSEQ multiplex PCR, and TCRdb's table has in-frame clones only and misses some. Of millions of clones listed, approximately 94% are singletons. Sequences were obtained from naive CD8+ T cells from PBMCs. These receptors originate from a young man in good health. Some clones in this sample may be carry-over from other donors' samples.

This chain links TRBV4-3 with TRBJ2-7, with a weak D call TRBD2 (5 bases). V was shortened by 1 base and J by 3 bases, with 13 bases between the two germline ends. The CDR3 covers 15 residues. Germline-derived CDR1 and CDR2 are LGHNA and YSLEER. This chain's CDR3 is CASSQGISEIYEQYF. Written as DNA, the CDR3 is TGCGCCAGCAGCCAAGGAATTAGCGAGATCTACGAGCAGTACTTC.

This rearrangement joins TRBV6-6 to TRBJ2-3; the D gene is possibly TRBD2 (5 bases). The V end was cut by 5 bases, the J end by 8 bases, with 17 bases between. The germline CDR1 and CDR2 sequences are MNHNY and SVGAGI (reference sequence). The CDR3 spans 14 residues. As DNA, the CDR3 is TGTGCCAGCAGTCCTACTAGGCTGGGAGTTACGCAGTATTTT. It translates to CASSPTRLGVTQYF.

A single count supports this clone. This chain joins TRBV7-3 and TRBJ2-2; no definite D call. CDR3 length equals 13 residues. V was trimmed by 5 bases and J by 1 base, leaving 5 bases between them. CDR1 SGHTA and CDR2 FQGTGA come from the germline V gene. The CDR3 DNA follows: TGTGCCAGCAGCCCTCAGAACACCGGGGAGCTGTTTTTT. Amino acid sequence: CASSPQNTGELFF.

This clone was picked up one time. The V call is TRBV28, the J call TRBJ2-7, with D possibly being TRBD1 (5 bases). V lost 6 bases to trimming and J lost 5 bases, with 11 bases between them. CDR1 is MDHEN, CDR2 SYDVKM, per germline. The CDR3 loop spans 12 amino acids. The DNA for the CDR3 is TGTGCCAGCAGGGACATCAATGACGAGCAGTACTTC. Protein sequence: CASRDINDEQYF.

V and J are TRBV4-1 and TRBJ2-3; the D is unclear. V was clipped by 10 bases and J by 1 base, with 24 bases between them. The germline CDR1 and CDR2 sequences are MGHRA and YSYEKL. This CDR3 comprises 17 residues. CDR3 residues: CATSSASGGIGTDTQYF. In nucleotides, the CDR3 is TGCGCCACGTCCTCAGCCTCGGGCGGTATTGGCACAGATACGCAGTATTTT.

The gene calls are TRBV19 and TRBJ2-7, with a weak D call TRBD2 (5 bases). Deletions cut 5 bases from V and 0 bases from J, with 8 bases between. Germline CDR1 LNHDA, CDR2 SQIVND (reference sequence). The CDR3 loop spans 13 amino acids. CDR3 in amino acids: CASSFGNSYEQYF. CDR3 nucleotides: TGTGCCAGTAGTTTCGGGAACTCCTACGAGCAGTACTTC.

For the CDR3, the DNA is TGCGCCAGCCATACCGGACAGTCGGGGGCTAATGAAAAACTGTTTTTT. This translates into CASHTGQSGANEKLFF. The V and J genes are TRBV5-1 and TRBJ1-4; possibly TRBD1 for D (6 bases). Trimming stripped 7 bases from V and 3 bases from J, with 19 bases between. Germline CDR1 reads SGHRS; CDR2 reads YFSETQ. This CDR3 comprises 16 residues.

The J gene is TRBJ2-7, the V gene TRBV19, with TRBD2 matching 9 bases. The V and J ends lost 5 bases and 4 bases, in that order; junction bases with no gene match: 12. The CDR3 is made up of 16 amino acids. Germline V gene lookup returns CDR1 LNHDA and CDR2 SQIVND (reference sequence). The DNA for the CDR3 is TGTGCCAGTAGTTGGTCCGTTAGCGGGAGATCATACGAGCAGTACTTC. Translation: CASSWSVSGRSYEQYF.

This sequence joins TRBV11-2 and TRBJ2-1; the match to TRBD2 covers 10 bases. The CDR3 has 19 amino acids. The V gene's germline CDR1 is SGHAT and CDR2 FQNNGV. V lost 0 bases and J lost 10; bases outside the gene matches: 18. In nucleotides, the CDR3 is TGTGCCAGCAGCTTAGATATCAGAGTGTCGAGCGGGAGGGAGCACGAGCAGTTCTTC. Amino acids: CASSLDIRVSSGREHEQFF. Complete variable domain (other parts from reference TRBV11-2 and TRBJ2-1): EAGVAQSPRYKIIEKRQSVAFWCNPISGHATLYWYQQILGQGPKLLIQFQNNGVVDDSQLPKDRFSAERLKGVDSTLKIQPAKLEDSAVYLCASSLDIRVSSGREHEQFFGPGTRLTVL.

V is TRBV18 and J is TRBJ1-6; D might be TRBD1 (5 bases). CDR3 size: 16 residues. Trimming removed 5 bases from V and 9 bases from J, with 20 bases in between. Germline V lookup: CDR1 KGHSH, CDR2 LQKENI. The CDR3 region has the DNA TGTGCCAGCTCAACGAAGGGACCGCGGAGGGGTTCACCCCTCCACTTT. Amino acid sequence: CASSTKGPRRGSPLHF.

This chain connects TRBV27 to TRBJ2-7; 12 bases fit TRBD2. Germline V gene data show CDR1 as MNHEY and CDR2 as SMNVEV (reference sequence). Trimming took 6 bases from V and 5 from J; bases not matched to a gene: 5. The CDR3 spans 14 residues. CDR3 in DNA: TGTGCCAGCAGGACTAGCGGGAGAACCCACGAGCAGTACTTC. This encodes CASRTSGRTHEQYF.

The genes are TRBV19 and TRBJ2-3, with 15 bases fitting TRBD2. The CDR3 has 17 residues. Germline V gene lookup returns CDR1 LNHDA and CDR2 SQIVND (reference sequence). V lost 2 bases and J lost 5; bases outside the gene matches: 5. In DNA, the CDR3 is TGTGCCAGTAGTATAAGGGGACTAGCGGGAGGAATAGATACGCAGTATTTT. Its protein is CASSIRGLAGGIDTQYF.

V and J are TRBV19 and TRBJ2-7, with 13 bases identical to TRBD2. CDR1 and CDR2 from the germline V gene are LNHDA and SQIVND (reference sequence). This CDR3 contains 17 residues. Trimming cost V 5 bases and J 5 bases; bases outside gene matches: 12. In nucleotides, the CDR3 is TGTGCCAGTAGTTTAGGACTAGCGGGAGACACCGTCAACGAGCAGTACTTC. This translates into CASSLGLAGDTVNEQYF.

The V and J genes are TRBV10-2 and TRBJ1-2; D ambiguous. Germline values: CDR1 WSHSY, CDR2 SAAADI. The CDR3 covers 15 residues. V was trimmed by 4 bases and J by 2 bases, leaving 14 bases between them. CDR3 sequence (DNA): TGCGCCAGCAGTGTCTCCCTTCATGCGAACTATGGCTACACCTTC. Amino acids: CASSVSLHANYGYTF.

This clone was seen only once. The sample has other DNA sequences that encode this CDR3 too. The V and J genes are TRBV7-2 and TRBJ2-3, with unresolved D. The V gene lost 3 bases and the J gene lost 3 bases, with 4 bases spanning the gap. This CDR3 spans 12 amino acids. The V gene's germline CDR1 is SGHTA and CDR2 FQGNSA. The CDR3 DNA sequence: TGTGCCAGCAGCTTCGTTACAGATACGCAGTATTTT. It encodes CASSFVTDTQYF.

The DNA for the CDR3 is TGTGCCAGCAGCCAACGGACAGGGGTTAGCTCCTACGAGCAGTACTTC. The encoded protein is CASSQRTGVSSYEQYF. The chain links TRBV13 to TRBJ2-7; TRBD1 matches 9 bases. CDR1 is PRHDT, CDR2 FYEKMQ, per germline (reference sequence). The CDR3 is 16 amino acids. With V trimmed by 5 bases and J by 0 bases, 8 bases remained unmatched.

The chain employs TRBV27 and TRBJ1-1, with D unclear. Germline CDR1 and CDR2: MNHEY and SMNVEV (reference sequence). V was shortened by 6 bases and J by 0 bases, with 17 bases between the two germline ends. The CDR3 contains 16 residues. The CDR3 loop is CASSPAVWRMNTEAFF. DNA of the CDR3: TGTGCCAGCAGCCCGGCCGTGTGGAGGATGAACACTGAAGCTTTCTTT.

V usage is TRBV9 and J usage is TRBJ1-4; D remains unclear. The V end was cut by 0 bases, the J end by 6 bases, with 9 bases between. The CDR3 length is 14 residues. CDR1 SGDLS and CDR2 YYNGEE come from the germline V gene. In nucleotides, the CDR3 is TGTGCCAGCAGCGTAGAAACCGCGGATGAAAAACTGTTTTTT. Protein product: CASSVETADEKLFF.

The V gene is TRBV10-3, the J gene TRBJ2-7; D is unresolved. The V gene lost 3 bases and the J gene lost 2 bases, with 11 bases spanning the gap. This CDR3 contains 14 residues. The V gene's germline CDR1 is ENHRY and CDR2 SYGVKD. The chain's CDR3 is CAISEDTTAYEQYF. DNA for the CDR3: TGTGCCATCAGTGAAGATACAACGGCCTACGAGCAGTACTTC.

The genes are TRBV11-2 and TRBJ1-2; D is undetermined. Germline loops: CDR1 SGHAT, CDR2 FQNNGV. Trimming cost V 1 base and J 4 bases, with 7 bases left between them. The CDR3 contains 13 residues. This CDR3 is CASSLGSGYGYTF. The CDR3 nucleotides are TGTGCCAGCAGCTTAGGTTCGGGCTATGGCTACACCTTC.

J is TRBJ1-3 and V is TRBV4-1; D remains unclear. Germline lookup yields CDR1 MGHRA and CDR2 YSYEKL. The CDR3 runs 14 residues. Trimming removed 5 bases from V and 1 base from J, with 9 bases in between. CDR3 protein: CASSEKGSGNTIYF. The DNA of the CDR3 is TGCGCCAGCAGCGAAAAGGGTTCTGGAAACACCATATATTTT.

The chain links TRBV28 to TRBJ2-7; 9 bases agree with TRBD2. The V and J ends lost 2 bases and 1 base, in that order; junction bases with no gene match: 12. The length of the CDR3 is 18 residues. Germline V gene sequence: CDR1 MDHEN, CDR2 SYDVKM. CDR3 protein: CASSLGLAGGLPSYEQYF. In DNA, the CDR3 is TGTGCCAGCAGTTTAGGGTTGGCGGGAGGGCTCCCATCCTACGAGCAGTACTTC. The variable domain in full, completed from reference TRBV28 and TRBJ2-7, reads DVKVTQSSRYLVKRTGEKVFLECVQDMDHENMFWYRQDPGLGLRLIYFSYDVKMKEKGDIPEGYSVSREKKERFSLILESASTNQTSMYLCASSLGLAGGLPSYEQYFGPGTRLTVT.

This clone was seen a single time. The V and J genes are TRBV11-3 and TRBJ2-7; D is unclear. The V gene lost 3 bases and the J gene lost 6 bases, with 12 bases spanning the gap. The CDR3 contains 13 residues. The V gene's germline CDR1 is SGHNT and CDR2 YENEEA. The DNA for the CDR3 is TGTGCCAGCAGCTTCTCTTATCGCGCCGAGCAGTACTTC. Amino acids: CASSFSYRAEQYF.